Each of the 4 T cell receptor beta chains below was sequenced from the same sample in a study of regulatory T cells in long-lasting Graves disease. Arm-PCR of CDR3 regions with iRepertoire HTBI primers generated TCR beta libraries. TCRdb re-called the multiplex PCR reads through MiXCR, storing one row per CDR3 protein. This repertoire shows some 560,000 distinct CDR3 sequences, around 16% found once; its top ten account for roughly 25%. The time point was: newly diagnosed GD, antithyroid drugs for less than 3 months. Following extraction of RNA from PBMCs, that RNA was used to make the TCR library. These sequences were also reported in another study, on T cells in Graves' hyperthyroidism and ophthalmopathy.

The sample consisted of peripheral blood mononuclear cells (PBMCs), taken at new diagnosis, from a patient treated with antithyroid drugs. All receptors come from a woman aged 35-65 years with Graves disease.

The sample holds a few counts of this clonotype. The CDR3 sequence is CASSQDPPSGNTIYF. The CDR3, as DNA: TGCGCCAGCAGCCAAGATCCCCCGTCTGGAAACACCATATATTTT. This chain joins TRBV4-1 and TRBJ1-3, with D unclear. This CDR3 is built from 15 residues. Germline CDR1 and CDR2: MGHRA and YSYEKL. Trimming stripped 0 bases from V and 1 base from J, with 7 bases between.

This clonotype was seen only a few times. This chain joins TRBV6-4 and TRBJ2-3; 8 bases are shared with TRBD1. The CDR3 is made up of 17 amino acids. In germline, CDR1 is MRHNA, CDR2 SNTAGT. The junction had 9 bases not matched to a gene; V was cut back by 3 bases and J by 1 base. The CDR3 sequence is CASSENGGGQGTDTQYF. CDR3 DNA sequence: TGTGCCAGCAGTGAAAACGGTGGGGGACAGGGCACAGATACGCAGTATTTT.

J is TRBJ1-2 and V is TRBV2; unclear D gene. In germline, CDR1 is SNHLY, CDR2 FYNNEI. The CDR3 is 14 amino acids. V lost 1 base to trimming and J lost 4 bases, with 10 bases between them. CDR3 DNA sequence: TGTGCCAGCAGTGAAGGCCCGGGGATCTATGGCTACACCTTC. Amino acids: CASSEGPGIYGYTF.

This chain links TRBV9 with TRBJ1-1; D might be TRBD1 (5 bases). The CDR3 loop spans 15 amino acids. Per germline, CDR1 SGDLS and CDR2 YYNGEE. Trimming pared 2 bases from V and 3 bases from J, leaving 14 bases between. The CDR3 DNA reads TGTGCCAGCAGCGTGGAAGGGGAATCCTACACTGAAGCTTTCTTT. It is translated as CASSVEGESYTEAFF.